This TCR beta chain was documented in a study of T cells in Graves' hyperthyroidism and ophthalmopathy. Whole-study findings and limits: Stable hyperthyroidism was separated from ophthalmopathy by a model based on 13 V-J features.

This clonotype was counted many times. Its target is not known. The CDR3 runs to 12 residues. V was trimmed by 5 bases and J by 6 bases, leaving 10 bases between them. Amplification of TCR beta CDR3 regions used RNA as the template. First-round RT-PCR targeting the TCR CDR3 was performed with the HTBI primer set. TCRdb re-analysed the multiplex PCR reads in MiXCR, keeping a single row per CDR3 protein. The data contain about 410,000 distinct CDR3 sequences, around 13% of them singletons. The V and J genes are TRBV12-3 or TRBV12-4 and TRBJ1-1; D not certain. The material sequenced was blood. The clonotype originates from a woman aged 25 to 39 with Graves' ophthalmopathy. CDR3 amino acids: CASSPPWAEAFF. For the CDR3, the DNA is TGTGCCAGCAGTCCCCCCTGGGCTGAAGCTTTCTTT.